Detailed here is one T cell receptor beta chain. Its specificity is not known. The record originates from a study of human T cells and chemical hapten exposure. At the level of the study: Per-sample TCR yield variation was attributed mainly to small pooled library volume differences. The study, taken as a whole, reports: With regard to DPC sensitization, TCRs above 1 in 1000 frequency did not change.

The starting material, unfractionated whole blood, was used for total RNA extraction. V was clipped by 4 bases and J by 0 bases; unmatched bases: 4. This CDR3 spans 17 amino acids. Per the germline V gene, CDR1 is SNHLY and CDR2 is FYNNEI. Library preparation tagged each individual cDNA molecule with a unique molecular identifier. Original methodology: 95,638 TCRs per sample was the median, with a range of about 20,000 to 690,600. TCRdb processed the 5' RACE reads anew with MiXCR; each CDR3 protein has one entry. These V and J calls are TCRdb output, not the study's own analysis. The sample holds under 150,000 distinct CDR3 sequences, roughly 18% seen once.

This chain connects TRBV2 to TRBJ2-6, with 9 nucleotides matching TRBD1. The TCR originated in a human donor in good health. The CDR3 region has the DNA TGTGCCAGCAGTGCGTGGACAGGGGCCTCTGGGGCCAACGTCCTGACTTTC. This translates into CASSAWTGASGANVLTF.